This TCR beta chain was captured by sequencing in a study of blood T cell repertoires in COVID-19 (dated by TCRdb to 2018 to 2021). In the study overall: Samples from collaborators originated in the United States, Italy and Spain and spanned both the acute and convalescent phases of COVID-19. The prospective study material was composed of cDNA or gDNA derived from T cells, B-cell-depleted T cells, or PBMCs. Subjects who had been exposed to COVID-19, were actively infected with it, or had recovered from it provided the deeply sampled blood TCRbeta repertoires that made up the dataset. A freely available public database, intended as a resource for researchers studying the immune response to SARS-CoV-2, is where the repertoires were released. Samples came from the ongoing ImmuneRACE study (first 160 participants) plus 1,254 subjects from 6 global collaborators. Nearly every sample came with metadata listing a de-identified subject ID, COVID-19 status, age in years and sex. Where available, HLA class I and class II types were taken from metadata supplied by the sample provider and were not determined by assay-based typing.

CDR1 and CDR2 are read off the germline V gene as SGHTA and FQGTGA. From its cysteine to its phenylalanine, the CDR3 spans 15 amino acids. Only the CDR3 part of the read is kept: 45 bases, read in frame from the first base. Relative to germline, V is missing 3 bases and J is missing 3 bases, with 4 bases of the junction outside any gene match. Another Seattle source contributed samples from volunteer blood donors who had recovered from COVID-19. Collaborating institutions collected whole blood in K2EDTA tubes following their own protocols. For TCRbeta analysis, collaborators shipped samples in one of three forms: frozen whole blood, isolated PBMCs, or DNA extracted from either of those sample types. A word on this clone: Which antigen it targets is not known. There are no base qualities to consult, and no much larger clone falls within one base.

The paper's findings and limits, for the study overall: How much clinical and demographic metadata was included differed by source and by participant, and the metadata was provided uncurated.

The immunoSEQ Assay, a bias-controlled multiplex PCR, was used to amplify TCRbeta CDR3 regions from genomic DNA. The published analysis was carried out like this. The number of nucleated cells in each sample was estimated from the amplification of reference gene primers within the assay. Sequence reads were collapsed and filtered to measure the absolute abundance of every unique TCRbeta CDR3 rearrangement. Productive Simpson clonality was computed per sample as the square root of Simpson's diversity index over productive rearrangements. TCRdb took over this immuneACCESS table, retaining in-frame rearrangements with V and J assigned. Such tables are incomplete; in checked studies, under half of the missing clones stem from an unresolved V gene, and the remainder is unexplained. From that table come the V and J calls and clone size; the DNA was used to work out D and trimming. The sample table contains 250,000 to 350,000 clones; only one count was recorded for around 90% of them. The ten largest clones represent 0.94% of the sample.

The V and J genes are TRBV7-3 and TRBJ2-3; 9 bases in between match TRBD2. The receptor was isolated from a woman in her forties who had recovered from COVID-19. The specimen was peripheral blood. The DNA sequence is TGTGCCAGCAGCTTGAATAGCGGGAGAACAGATACGCAGTATTTT. It encodes CASSLNSGRTDTQYF.